This T cell receptor (beta chain) was found in a study of blood T cells in healthy people across ages. Total RNA was isolated from each sample in quantities of at least 6 micrograms. This clonotype was seen a few times. Alongside a J-beta primer mix, a sample-barcoded 5' primer served in a second PCR lasting about 6 to 11 cycles. TCRdb used MiXCR to reprocess the 5' RACE reads, holding one entry per CDR3 protein. There are 980,000 or so distinct CDR3 sequences in the sample; about 44% occur only once, and 13% lies in the top ten. Germline V lookup: CDR1 LGHNA, CDR2 YNFKEQ. This CDR3 is built from 12 residues.

The chain couples TRBV4-2 to TRBJ2-7, with D perhaps TRBD1 (5 bases). This receptor was taken from a man aged 25 to 40 in good health. Sequencing was carried out using blood. The CDR3 is CHLQASSYEQYF. The CDR3 DNA is TGTCACTTACAGGCGAGCTCCTACGAGCAGTACTTC.